This T cell receptor beta chain comes out of a study of shared clonotypes between healthy human individuals. In the study overall: CD4 naive cells filled three plates per donor, CD4 memory three, CD8 naive two and CD8 memory one. Overall study results and limits: Across a handful of donors, naive CD4 shared 5% to 6.5%, naive CD8 under 4%, memory CD4 roughly 2.3%, memory CD8 more than 0.35%.

CDR3 length: 14 amino acids. The germline gives CDR1 LNHDA, CDR2 SQIVND (reference sequence). V lost 3 bases and J lost 6, with 11 bases in between. To note about this clone: Antigen: not known.

Genomic DNA from each subset was divided evenly over several immunoSEQ plates. This table comes from immunoSEQ multiplex PCR, and its TCRdb copy is limited to in-frame clones, with some not included. Counted here are over 95,000 clones, 55% to 70% occurring once; the ten biggest clones make up over 20%. Sequenced sample: memory CD8+ T cells sorted from blood. Sample subset: CD45RO+ cells pooled with CCR7-negative TemRA cells. The chain uses TRBV19 and TRBJ1-4, with unresolved D. The sequence was obtained from a woman younger than 45 in good health. In DNA, the CDR3 is TGTGCCAGTAGTATTGGTCGCCGGGATGAAAAACTGTTTTTT. It specifies CASSIGRRDEKLFF.